The clone carrying this T cell receptor (beta chain) was seen once. This entry belongs to a study of shared T cell receptors in the human thymus. The germline V and J ends were trimmed by 1 base and 6 bases, with 23 bases remaining between them. The CDR3 is 18 residues long. From germline, CDR1 is MGHRA and CDR2 YSYEKL. Sequencing used immunoSEQ multiplex PCR; TCRdb keeps in-frame clones, though not all of them. The top ten hold 0.0094% of the sample, which has about 710,000 clones, more than 75% seen once. These data are also associated with another study on human thymus T cells. That paper notes: Donation came from healthy Finnish infants having corrective surgery for congenital heart defects. Thymic tissue was derived from resections collected during corrective heart surgery. Thymic and blood repertoires appeared to carry a bias in their V and J gene usage. Related research reported highly overlapping thymic repertoires among unrelated individuals.

Specimen: thymocytes. This TCR was sampled from a boy under two years old with a congenital heart defect. The chain employs TRBV4-1 and TRBJ2-3, with D maybe TRBD1 (6 bases). The DNA for the CDR3 is TGCGCCAGCAGCCAAGGTATGAAGGGCCAGGGGCCGAGGGATACGCAGTATTTT. This sequence encodes CASSQGMKGQGPRDTQYF.